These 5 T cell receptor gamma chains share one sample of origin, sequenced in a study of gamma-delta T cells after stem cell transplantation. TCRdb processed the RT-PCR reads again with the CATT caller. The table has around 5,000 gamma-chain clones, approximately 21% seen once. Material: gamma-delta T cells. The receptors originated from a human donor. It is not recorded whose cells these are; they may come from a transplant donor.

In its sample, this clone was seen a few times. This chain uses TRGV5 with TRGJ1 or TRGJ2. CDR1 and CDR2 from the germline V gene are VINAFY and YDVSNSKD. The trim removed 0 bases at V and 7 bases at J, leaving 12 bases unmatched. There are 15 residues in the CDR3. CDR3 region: CATWDRQEGRYKKLF. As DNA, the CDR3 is TGTGCCACCTGGGACAGGCAGGAGGGTAGATATAAGAAACTCTTT.

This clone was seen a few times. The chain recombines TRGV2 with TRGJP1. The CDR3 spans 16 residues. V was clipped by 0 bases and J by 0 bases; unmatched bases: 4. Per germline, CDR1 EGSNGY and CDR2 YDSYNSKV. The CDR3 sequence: CATWDGRYTTGWFKIF. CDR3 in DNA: TGTGCCACCTGGGACGGGCGGTATACCACTGGTTGGTTCAAGATATTT.

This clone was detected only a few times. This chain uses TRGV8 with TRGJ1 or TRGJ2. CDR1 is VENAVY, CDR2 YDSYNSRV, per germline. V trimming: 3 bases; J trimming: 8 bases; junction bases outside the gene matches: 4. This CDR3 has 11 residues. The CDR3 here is CATWDRNKKLF. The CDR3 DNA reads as TGTGCCACCTGGGATCGGAATAAGAAACTCTTT.

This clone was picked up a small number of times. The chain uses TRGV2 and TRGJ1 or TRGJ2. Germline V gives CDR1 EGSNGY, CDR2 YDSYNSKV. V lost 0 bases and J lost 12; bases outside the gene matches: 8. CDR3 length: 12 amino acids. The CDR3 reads CATWDGRRAKLF. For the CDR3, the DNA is TGTGCCACCTGGGACGGGCGGAGGGCGAAACTCTTT.

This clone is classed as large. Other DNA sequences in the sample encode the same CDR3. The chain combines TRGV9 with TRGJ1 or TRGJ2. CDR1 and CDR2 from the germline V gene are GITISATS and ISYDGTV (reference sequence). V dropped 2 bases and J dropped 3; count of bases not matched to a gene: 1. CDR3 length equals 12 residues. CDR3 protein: CALWEGYYKKLF. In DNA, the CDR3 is TGTGCCTTGTGGGAGGGTTATTATAAGAAACTCTTT.